A single sample is the source of the 3 T cell receptor beta chains below, sequenced in a study of blood T cell repertoires in COVID-19. Generated by immunoSEQ multiplex PCR, the TCRdb table keeps only in-frame clones and is missing some. The profile covers hundreds of thousands of clones, with about nine tenths appearing a single time and approximately 1.4% taken by the ten largest. The sequencing sample was made of peripheral blood. These receptor sequences come from a woman in her thirties with active or convalescent COVID-19.

The chain has TRBV12-3 or TRBV12-4 and TRBJ1-2, with TRBD1 as a possible D gene (5 bases). Trimming stripped 7 bases from V and 8 bases from J, with 11 bases between. The CDR3 length is 11 residues. CDR3 sequence reads: CASTLGAGYTF. The DNA for the CDR3 is TGTGCCAGCACCCTAGGGGCGGGCTACACCTTC.

The gene calls are TRBV7-9 and TRBJ2-1; D is unresolved. Trimming removed 8 bases from V and 6 bases from J, with 8 bases in between. Germline assignment: CDR1 SEHNR and CDR2 FQNEAQ (reference sequence). This CDR3 contains 11 residues. The DNA of the CDR3 is TGTGCCAGCGGGCGTATCAATGAGCAGTTCTTC. The encoded protein is CASGRINEQFF. Full variable domain (missing parts from reference TRBV7-9 and TRBJ2-1): DTGVSQNPRHKITKRGQNVTFRCDPISEHNRLYWYRQTLGQGPEFLTYFQNEAQLEKSRLLSDRFSAERPKGSFSTLEIQRTEQGDSAMYLCASGRINEQFFGPGTRLTVL.

V usage is TRBV5-6 and J usage is TRBJ1-2; 12 bases map to TRBD1. This CDR3 has 17 residues. The germline gives CDR1 SGHDT, CDR2 YYEEEE. V gave up 3 bases and J gave up 6 bases; unmatched junction bases: 12. In DNA, the CDR3 is TGTGCCAGCAGCTGGCAGGGGACAGGGGGCGGCAGGGATGGCTACACCTTC. Protein sequence: CASSWQGTGGGRDGYTF.